These T cell receptor beta chains were read from a single sample in a study of cytomegalovirus exposure and HLA in healthy donors. Clones were read by immunoSEQ multiplex PCR, and TCRdb kept only the in-frame ones, dropping some. The sample holds 150,000 or so clones; about 70% are singletons and the top ten take over 9.5%. The sample was PBMCs. Source of these receptors: a man younger than 40 in good health and CMV-seropositive. Both conserved end residues are part of each CDR3. Fields, in order: J gene, V gene, clone size, CDR3 protein. Rows may omit the clone size; those that give it use once, few, many or a size class.

>TRBJ1-2|TRBV25-1|.
CASSEYSDRDGYTF
>TRBJ2-7|TRBV19|.
CASSIDRGGPYEQYF
>TRBJ1-1|TRBV7-2|.
CASSTGTPKRTEAFF
>TRBJ2-1|TRBV5-1|.
CASLSGRLADNSYNEQFF
>TRBJ2-7|TRBV13|.
CASSSGEGPYEQYF
>TRBJ2-7|TRBV27|.
CASSTDILQGSTYEQYF
>TRBJ2-3|TRBV12-5|.
CASGLGSDSAGVDTQYF
>TRBJ1-1|TRBV7-9|.
CASSLGTGSGTEAFF
>TRBJ2-7|TRBV7-9|.
CASSPGQGLGQYF
>TRBJ1-1|TRBV7-2|.
CASSWTLNTEAFF
>TRBJ2-7|TRBV6-1|.
CASRGEQGAYEQYF
>TRBJ2-1|TRBV27|.
CASSFGTSGRGEQFF
>TRBJ2-7|TRBV29-1|.
CSGLQLTLNEQYF
>TRBJ1-1|TRBV11-1|.
CASSFGNTEAFF
>TRBJ2-7|TRBV10-3|.
CAISDGQGREQYF
>TRBJ2-1|TRBV30|.
CAWRSILGQVGDEQFF
>TRBJ2-3|TRBV6-4|.
CASSDSSRADTQYF
>TRBJ1-2|TRBV7-2|once
CASSLGVGQGLLGYTF
>TRBJ2-7|TRBV28|.
CASSFAGTGGGEQYF
>TRBJ2-1|TRBV7-6|.
CASSLMVSGMSSYNEQFF
>TRBJ2-7|TRBV7-7|.
CASSPGTSGSWREQYF
>TRBJ2-7|TRBV28|.
CASNTPTGEEQYF
>TRBJ1-2|TRBV19|.
CASSRNRGLYGYTF
>TRBJ1-2|TRBV11-2|.
CASSSGQLANYGYTF
>TRBJ2-7|TRBV13|.
CASSARTGEQYF
>TRBJ2-7|TRBV19|.
CASSIGRQGPYIEQYF